The rows below give T cell receptor beta chains drawn from one sample of a study of cytomegalovirus exposure and HLA in healthy donors. Assay used: immunoSEQ multiplex PCR; TCRdb lists only in-frame clones, some missing. The data hold approximately 230,000 clones, with less than 90% observed a single time. The sample consisted of PBMCs. The receptors were sampled from a man aged 18-30 years in good health and CMV-seropositive. Each CDR3 is given with its conserved first and last residue. A D gene is named only where the DNA matches it firmly. Rows give clone size only sometimes, using once, few, many, or a class for an expanded clone.

CDR3 DNA | CDR3 protein | V gene | D gene | J gene | clone size
TGTGCCAGCAGCTTGGGGATGAAGCAGGGGTTCTTC | CASSLGMKQGFF | TRBV5-6 | - | TRBJ2-1 | -
TGTGCCAGCAGCTTAGAAGGACTGCGCATCAATGAGCAGTTCTTC | CASSLEGLRINEQFF | TRBV7-9 | - | TRBJ2-1 | once
TGTGCCAGCAGCTTTATGCAGGGGGCTGACCATAGTAGCAATCAGCCCCAGCATTTT | CASSFMQGADHSSNQPQHF | TRBV5-6 | TRBD1 | TRBJ1-5 | -
TGTGCCAGCAGCTTAGGCAATGAGCAGTTCTTC | CASSLGNEQFF | TRBV11-2 | - | TRBJ2-1 | -
TGTGCCATCAGTGAGTCCCCCACTAGCACAGATACGCAGTATTTT | CAISESPTSTDTQYF | TRBV10-3 | - | TRBJ2-3 | -
TGTGCCAGCCTTAAGCAGGGGTTATATGGCTACACCTTC | CASLKQGLYGYTF | TRBV28 | - | TRBJ1-2 | -
TGTGCCAGCAGCTTGGGACAGGGGGCCTACGAGCAGTACTTC | CASSLGQGAYEQYF | TRBV7-8 | TRBD1 | TRBJ2-7 | -
TGTGCCAGCAGTTACCCGACTAGCGGGGGGTATGGGGAGCTGTTTTTT | CASSYPTSGGYGELFF | TRBV6-5 | TRBD2 | TRBJ2-2 | -
TGTGCCAGCAGCCCCCTGGAGGGGTTCACTGAAGCTTTCTTT | CASSPLEGFTEAFF | TRBV14 | - | TRBJ1-1 | -
TGTGCCAGCCGCCTTATACAGAGCAAGAGCACTGAAGCTTTCTTT | CASRLIQSKSTEAFF | TRBV2 | - | TRBJ1-1 | -
TGTGCCAGCAGCCTGGCAGTTACCTACGAGCAGTACTTC | CASSLAVTYEQYF | TRBV7-8 | - | TRBJ2-7 | -
TGTGCCAGTAAAGAGGGGGCTCATGGCTACACCTTC | CASKEGAHGYTF | TRBV19 | TRBD1 | TRBJ1-2 | -
TGTGCCATCAGTACCTCTGGGGCCAACGTCCTGACTTTC | CAISTSGANVLTF | TRBV10-3 | - | TRBJ2-6 | -
TGTGCCAGCATTCTAGGGTGGAAGGCTTTCTTT | CASILGWKAFF | TRBV6-5 | - | TRBJ1-1 | -
TGTGCCAGCAGTTTTTCGACTAGCGGGAACAATGAGCAGTTCTTC | CASSFSTSGNNEQFF | TRBV28 | TRBD2 | TRBJ2-1 | -
TGTGCCAGCAGCTTAGCGGGACTAGCTTCCTACGAGCAGTACTTC | CASSLAGLASYEQYF | TRBV7-2 | TRBD2 | TRBJ2-7 | -
TGTGCCAGCAGCGGTCCGACAGGGGCCTACGAGCAGTACTTC | CASSGPTGAYEQYF | TRBV9 | TRBD1 | TRBJ2-7 | -
TGTGCCAGCAGCTCTGGACTAGCGGGAGGGTCGTCCTACAATGAGCAGTTCTTC | CASSSGLAGGSSYNEQFF | TRBV7-2 | TRBD2 | TRBJ2-1 | -
TGCGCCAGCAGCTCCCCCTTGGAGACCCAGTACTTC | CASSSPLETQYF | TRBV5-1 | - | TRBJ2-5 | -
TGTGCCAGCAGTGAGCCTCCGACAGGGAACTATGGCTACACCTTC | CASSEPPTGNYGYTF | TRBV28 | TRBD1 | TRBJ1-2 | -
TGCGCCAGCAGCTTGGATCTCGAGAAACTGTTTTTT | CASSLDLEKLFF | TRBV5-1 | - | TRBJ1-4 | -
TGTGCCAGCAGTTCGGTCAGGGAAAGCAATCAGCCCCAGCATTTT | CASSSVRESNQPQHF | TRBV6-6 | - | TRBJ1-5 | few
TGTGCCAGCAGCGTAGCACAGGGGGTCGGTGAAAAACTGTTTTTT | CASSVAQGVGEKLFF | TRBV9 | TRBD1 | TRBJ1-4 | -
TGCGCCAGCAGTTTTTTCCGGACGGGGATAAATGAAAAACTGTTTTTT | CASSFFRTGINEKLFF | TRBV5-1 | - | TRBJ1-4 | -
TGCGCCAGCAGCCAAGGGGACCTCGCGGCCGGGGAGCTGTTTTTT | CASSQGDLAAGELFF | TRBV4-3 | - | TRBJ2-2 | -
TGCAGCGTTGGAATCTCCCTAGGGGGGGACGAGCAGTACTTC | CSVGISLGGDEQYF | TRBV29-1 | - | TRBJ2-7 | -
TGTGCCAGCAGCGTAGGGGCCAGGGGAACATACGAGCAGTACTTC | CASSVGARGTYEQYF | TRBV9 | - | TRBJ2-7 | -
TGTGCCAGCAGCTTGGCGGGGGCTTACTCCTACGAGCAGTACTTC | CASSLAGAYSYEQYF | TRBV5-4 | - | TRBJ2-7 | -
TGTGCCAGCAGTGCGACGATACCATCAGTCCTCTATGGCTACACCTTC | CASSATIPSVLYGYTF | TRBV6-1 | - | TRBJ1-2 | -
TGTGCCAGCAGCGTAGGGGGCGGGAGCCACGGTAATGAGCAGTTCTTC | CASSVGGGSHGNEQFF | TRBV9 | TRBD2 | TRBJ2-1 | -
TGTGCCTGGAGTGTACTGTTCGGGGATACGCAGTATTTT | CAWSVLFGDTQYF | TRBV30 | - | TRBJ2-3 | -
TGTGCCAGCAGCGTAGAGGGGGGACACTATGGCTACACCTTC | CASSVEGGHYGYTF | TRBV9 | - | TRBJ1-2 | -
TGCAGCGGGAATAGCGGGAGTAATGATGAGCAGTTCTTC | CSGNSGSNDEQFF | TRBV29-1 | TRBD2 | TRBJ2-1 | once
TGTGCCAGCAGCCTCGGACGGTTCTCTGGAAACACCATATATTTT | CASSLGRFSGNTIYF | TRBV21-1 | - | TRBJ1-3 | few
TGTGCCAGCAGCTCGGTTCAAATGGACGAGCAGTACTTC | CASSSVQMDEQYF | TRBV7-9 | - | TRBJ2-7 | -
TGTGCCAGCAGCTTAGCCCCGGAGTACGAGCAGTACTTC | CASSLAPEYEQYF | TRBV11-2 | - | TRBJ2-7 | few
TGTGCCAGCAGCTCGACAGGGGTTGTGAGCTACACCTTC | CASSSTGVVSYTF | TRBV5-4 | TRBD1 | TRBJ1-2 | -
TGCGCCAGCAGCTTGGCTGGGGGCCACGAGCAGTACTTC | CASSLAGGHEQYF | TRBV5-1 | - | TRBJ2-7 | few
TGTGCCAGCTGCGACAGGGAGAGCACTGAAGCTTTCTTT | CASCDRESTEAFF | TRBV6-1 | TRBD1 | TRBJ1-1 | -
TGTGCCAGCAGTGTCTTAGGACTAGAAACCATTCAGTACTTC | CASSVLGLETIQYF | TRBV25-1 | TRBD2 | TRBJ2-4 | -
TGTGCCAGCAGCACCTTTGGGGGACCGTCTGGAGAGCAGTACTTC | CASSTFGGPSGEQYF | TRBV7-2 | - | TRBJ2-7 | -
TGTGCCAGCAGTTACTCGACTAGCGGAACCTCCTACGAGCAGTACTTC | CASSYSTSGTSYEQYF | TRBV6-5 | TRBD2 | TRBJ2-7 | -
TGTGCCAGCAGTGGTGGAGACAATGAGCAGTTCTTC | CASSGGDNEQFF | TRBV2 | - | TRBJ2-1 | -
TGCGCCAGCAGCCTTTATAGGGTGGAGACTGAAGCTTTCTTT | CASSLYRVETEAFF | TRBV5-1 | - | TRBJ1-1 | -
TGTGCCAGCAGTCCACTAGCGGGAGGAACAGATACGCAGTATTTT | CASSPLAGGTDTQYF | TRBV27 | TRBD2 | TRBJ2-3 | -
TGCGCCAGCAGCCAAGGGGTCGGCAGGGCGGACACTGAAGCTTTCTTT | CASSQGVGRADTEAFF | TRBV4-1 | - | TRBJ1-1 | -
TGTGCCAGCAGCCTGCTGGGGGGGAACACTGAAGCTTTCTTT | CASSLLGGNTEAFF | TRBV7-3 | - | TRBJ1-1 | -
TGTGCCAGCAGTATTCAGCAGAACACTGAAGCTTTCTTT | CASSIQQNTEAFF | TRBV28 | - | TRBJ1-1 | -
TGTGCCAGCAGCCACACTGCCTCGGACAGGGACGACTATGGCTACACCTTC | CASSHTASDRDDYGYTF | TRBV9 | TRBD1 | TRBJ1-2 | once
TGCGCCAGCAGCCACGGGCGGGCGAGCTCCTACGAGCAGTACTTC | CASSHGRASSYEQYF | TRBV4-1 | - | TRBJ2-7 | -
TGTGCCAGCTCCTCCGGGACACCCGTCTACAATGAGCAGTTCTTC | CASSSGTPVYNEQFF | TRBV18 | - | TRBJ2-1 | -
TGCAGCGCCAAAACCGGGAGTGGGGAGACCCAGTACTTC | CSAKTGSGETQYF | TRBV29-1 | - | TRBJ2-5 | -
TGTGCCAGCAGTCCAGGGACAGGGGTGCTAGATGAGCAGTTCTTC | CASSPGTGVLDEQFF | TRBV28 | TRBD1 | TRBJ2-1 | -
TGCAGCGCATCAGGGTCGGTGAACACTGAAGCTTTCTTT | CSASGSVNTEAFF | TRBV29-1 | - | TRBJ1-1 | -
TGCGCCAGCAGGGCGGACAGGGCGAACGGGACTGAAGCTTTCTTT | CASRADRANGTEAFF | TRBV10-1 | TRBD1 | TRBJ1-1 | few
TGTGCCAGCAGCGGCGGGACGGCGAACACTGAAGCTTTCTTT | CASSGGTANTEAFF | TRBV7-8 | - | TRBJ1-1 | -
TGCGCCAGCAGCCAACCGGGACAGGGGCGGGAGCAGTACTTC | CASSQPGQGREQYF | TRBV4-1 | TRBD1 | TRBJ2-7 | -